A single T cell receptor (beta chain) is shown here with its context. Its cognate antigen is unknown. Measured with immunoSEQ multiplex PCR; TCRdb has only the in-frame clones, and not every one. The data show 50,000 to 80,000 clones, roughly 90% seen once. From germline, CDR1 is SGHVS and CDR2 FNYEAQ. This CDR3 spans 21 amino acids. The junction had 16 bases not matched to a gene; V was cut back by 3 bases and J by 0 bases. These data originate in a study of OX40 agonist ivuxolimab in advanced cancers. Study-wide findings and caveats: Normalized T-cell clonal expansion was also low in a subset of nonresponders.

Source: CD4+ or CD8+ T cells sorted from blood, taken in a trial of the OX40 agonist ivuxolimab. The source is an adult with an advanced solid tumor such as melanoma, head and neck, liver or kidney cancer. V gene TRBV7-6 combines with J gene TRBJ2-1; TRBD2 matches at 11 bases. The CDR3: CASSFLTSGLAGPYSYNEQFF. CDR3 DNA sequence: TGTGCCAGCAGCTTTTTGACCTCCGGACTAGCGGGCCCTTACTCCTACAATGAGCAGTTCTTC. Together with reference TRBV7-6 and TRBJ2-1, the CDR3 gives the full variable domain: GAGVSQSPRYKVTKRGQDVALRCDPISGHVSLYWYRQALGQGPEFLTYFNYEAQQDKSGLPNDRFSAERPEGSISTLTIQRTEQRDSAMYRCASSFLTSGLAGPYSYNEQFFGPGTRLTVL.